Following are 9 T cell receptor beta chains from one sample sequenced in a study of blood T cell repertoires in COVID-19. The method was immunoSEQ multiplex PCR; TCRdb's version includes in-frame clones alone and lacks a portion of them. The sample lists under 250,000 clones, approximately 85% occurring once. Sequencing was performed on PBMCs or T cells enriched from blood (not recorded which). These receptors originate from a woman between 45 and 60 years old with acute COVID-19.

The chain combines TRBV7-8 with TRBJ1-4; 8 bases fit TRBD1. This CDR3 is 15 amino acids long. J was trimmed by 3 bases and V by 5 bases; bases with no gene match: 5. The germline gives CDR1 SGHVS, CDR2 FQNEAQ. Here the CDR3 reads CASSRATGANEKLFF. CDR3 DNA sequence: TGTGCCAGCAGCCGTGCGACAGGGGCTAATGAAAAACTGTTTTTT.

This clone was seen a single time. CDR3 loop: CASSLDLGSGYTF. CDR3 DNA: TGCGCCAGCAGCTTGGATCTGGGGTCAGGGTACACCTTC. This rearrangement joins TRBV5-1 to TRBJ1-2; D possibly corresponds to TRBD1 (5 bases). The V end was cut by 0 bases, the J end by 11 bases, with 14 bases between. Germline V gene lookup returns CDR1 SGHRS and CDR2 YFSETQ. The CDR3 spans 13 residues.

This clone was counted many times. The CDR3 DNA follows: TGTGCCAGCAGTCCTCTGGAGGGTGGCTACACCTTC. This gives the protein CASSPLEGGYTF. The chain combines TRBV7-6 with TRBJ1-2; D is undetermined. The V end was cut by 6 bases, the J end by 7 bases, with 12 bases between. The length of the CDR3 is 12 residues. CDR1 and CDR2 from the germline V gene are SGHVS and FNYEAQ.

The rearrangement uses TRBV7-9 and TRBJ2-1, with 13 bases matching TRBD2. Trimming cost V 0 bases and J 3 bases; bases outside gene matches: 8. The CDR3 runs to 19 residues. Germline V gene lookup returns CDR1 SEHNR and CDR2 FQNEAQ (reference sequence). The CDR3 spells CASSLAAGLAGDHYNEQFF. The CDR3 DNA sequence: TGTGCCAGCAGCTTAGCCGCAGGACTAGCGGGGGACCACTACAATGAGCAGTTCTTC.

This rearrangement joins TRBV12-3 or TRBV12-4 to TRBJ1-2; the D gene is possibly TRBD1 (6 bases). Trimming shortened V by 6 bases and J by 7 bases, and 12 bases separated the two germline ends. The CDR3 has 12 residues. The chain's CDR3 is CASRAGTTGYTF. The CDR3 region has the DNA TGTGCCAGCAGGGCCGGGACAACTGGCTACACCTTC.

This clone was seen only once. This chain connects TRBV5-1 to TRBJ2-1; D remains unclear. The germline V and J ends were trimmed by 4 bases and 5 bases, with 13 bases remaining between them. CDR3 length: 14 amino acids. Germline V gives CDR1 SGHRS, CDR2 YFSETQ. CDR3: CASSPGRGNNEQFF. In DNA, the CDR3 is TGCGCCAGCAGCCCTGGCCGAGGTAACAATGAGCAGTTCTTC.

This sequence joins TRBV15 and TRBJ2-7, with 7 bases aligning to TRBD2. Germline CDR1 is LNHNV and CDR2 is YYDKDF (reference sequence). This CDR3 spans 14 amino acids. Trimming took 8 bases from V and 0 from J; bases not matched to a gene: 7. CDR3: CATRNGGYSYEQYF. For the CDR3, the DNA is TGTGCCACCCGTAACGGGGGGTACTCCTACGAGCAGTACTTC.

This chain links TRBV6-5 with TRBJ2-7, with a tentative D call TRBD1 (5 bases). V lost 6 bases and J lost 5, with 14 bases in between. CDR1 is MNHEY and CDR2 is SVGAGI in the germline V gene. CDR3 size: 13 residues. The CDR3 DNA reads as TGTGCCAGCAGCCCCCCAGGGTTTCACGAGCAGTACTTC. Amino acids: CASSPPGFHEQYF.

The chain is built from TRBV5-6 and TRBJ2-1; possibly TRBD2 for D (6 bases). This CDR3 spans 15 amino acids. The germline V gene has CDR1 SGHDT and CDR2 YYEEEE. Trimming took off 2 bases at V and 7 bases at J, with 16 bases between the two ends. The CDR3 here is CASSFRGLKWNEQFF. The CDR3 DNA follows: TGTGCCAGCAGCTTTAGGGGACTTAAATGGAATGAGCAGTTCTTC.